This T cell receptor beta chain was recovered during a study of CD8+ T cells in alopecia areata. For this clone: Its cognate antigen is unknown.

Sequencing relied on a cDNA template that was reverse transcribed from extracted RNA. Using immunoSEQ multiplex PCR, the repertoire was profiled, and TCRdb retains in-frame clones only, with some absent. Here the sample spans hundreds of thousands of clones, around 67% being singletons. Findings of the study overall: Scalp samples also yield sequences of resident alphabeta T cells from normal skin. Across lesional scalp, and particularly alopecia totalis/universalis, clonality surpassed that of normal scalp.

Sorting from PBMCs produced CD4+ and CD8+ T cells. This sequence originates from a human donor with alopecia areata. Sample: CD4+ T cells sorted from blood, taken at week 0.

CDR3 sequence reads: CASSLRRDTYEQYF. In DNA, the CDR3 is TGTGCCAGCAGCTTAAGGCGGGACACATACGAGCAGTACTTC. The chain uses TRBV7-9 and TRBJ2-7; either TRBD1 or TRBD2 may supply D (6 bases each). CDR1 is SEHNR and CDR2 is FQNEAQ in the germline V gene (reference sequence). Trimming took off 2 bases at V and 4 bases at J, with 12 bases between the two ends. This CDR3 is 14 amino acids long.